Sequencing of this T cell receptor beta chain was carried out in a study of OX40 agonist ivuxolimab in advanced cancers. Study outcomes and limitations: CD8+ T cells showed, on average, more clonal expansion than CD4+ cells.

Germline trimming cut 2 bases from V and 8 bases from J; bases unmatched to any gene: 3. Germline V gives CDR1 WNHNN, CDR2 SYGVQD (reference sequence). The CDR3 sequence is 13 residues long. Blood sampling took place at baseline, cycle 4 day 1, and cycle 7 day 1. Here immunoSEQ multiplex PCR was the method, and the copy in TCRdb shows in-frame clones only, minus some. The sample lists more than 65,000 clones, roughly 90% seen once, with around 0.4% in the top ten. This clone was detected once. Its antigen is still unknown. The chain carries TRBV10-1 and TRBJ2-1, with TRBD2 matching over 7 bases. The source is an adult with an advanced solid tumor such as melanoma, head and neck, liver or kidney cancer. This specimen was CD4+ or CD8+ T cells sorted from blood, taken in a trial of the OX40 agonist ivuxolimab. The chain's CDR3 is CASSEGGRDEQFF. CDR3 DNA: TGCGCCAGCAGTGAGGGGGGGAGGGATGAGCAGTTCTTC.